This TCR beta chain comes out of a study of regulatory T cells in long-lasting Graves disease (dated by TCRdb to the early 2020s). With regard to the full study: Persistent Graves' disease was defined as antithyroid drug treatment for over 5 years with persistently positive TSH receptor autoantibodies. Persistent Graves' disease patients were compared with newly diagnosed Graves' disease patients by peripheral blood TCR sequencing and RNA sequencing. The study was conducted in China and was registered as a clinical trial. A total of roughly 35 samples underwent TCR sequencing, from 13 patients with persistent Graves' disease and 20 or so patients with newly diagnosed Graves' disease. Antithyroid drugs had been taken for approximately 9.7 years on average by persistent Graves' disease patients in the clinical cohort. On the study overall, not on this receptor specifically: Persistent disease showed preferential use of TRBV28, TRBJ1-2 and TRBJ2-5, whereas newly diagnosed disease favored TRBV20-1 and TRBJ2-1. Because the primary lesion, thyroid tissue, could not be accessed, the study looked at peripheral blood alone. The small sample size was acknowledged by the authors as a limitation that may reduce accuracy. Persistent Graves' disease patients showed lower TCR Shannon entropy and fewer highly expanded clones than newly diagnosed patients, suggesting clonal expansion. Sequencing and analysis were limited to the TCR beta chain. Patients with persistent disease shared more public clonotypes (roughly 2,900) than newly diagnosed patients did (966).

The time point label for this specimen denotes: persistent/refractory GD, antithyroid drugs over 5 years with positive TRAb. For both TCR sequencing and RNA sequencing, RNA was extracted from PBMCs using TRIzol. The diagnosis of Graves' disease followed American Thyroid Association guidelines. Patients for the study were recruited at an endocrinology department in Xi'an, China. From each patient, around 8.3 milliliters of peripheral blood was collected into an EDTA anticoagulant tube. Ficoll Paque Plus density gradient separation was used to isolate PBMCs, and no further T cell sorting was performed. An Agilent 2100 Bioanalyzer and agarose gel were used to check RNA quality, while a NanoDrop 2000 measured RNA concentration. Between the V and J ends, shortened by 3 bases and 3 bases respectively, the junction contains 11 bases. The CDR3, from cysteine to phenylalanine, totals 13 residues. Only CDR3 DNA remains: 39 bases, in frame from the first base. The CDR1 and CDR2 encoded by the germline V gene (reference sequence) are DFQATT and SNEGSKA.

This clonotype was seen many times. Its antigen is currently not known. No base-level quality is on record; no much larger clone is a single base apart. The receptor library was made with multiplex PCR. The sequencing machine was an Illumina HiSeq 4000. To build TCR beta libraries, CDR3 regions were amplified by Arm-PCR using iRepertoire HTBI primers. Before sequencing, the PCR products underwent gel purification. The original methods were these. Gene usage analysis of CDR3 amino acid clonotypes used the approximately 62 TRBV and more than 13 TRBJ segments found across samples. Filtered high-quality paired reads were merged into contigs using COPE and FqMerger. BLAST was used to align contigs to IMGT TRBV, TRBD and TRBJ reference genes, with CDR3 defined following IMGT. Clonotypes above 0.1% frequency were classified as highly expanded clones. Shannon entropy was used to measure repertoire diversity, and the Gini coefficient was used to measure V-J evenness. A clonotype found in more than one individual was treated as public. TCRdb took the public reads, trimmed them with fastp at Q25, ran MiXCR for clone calling and kept in-frame beta chains. Entries that share a CDR3 protein sequence are merged under the most common genes and DNA. The V and J calls here are based on TCRdb, not the publication. In all, the sample holds 400,000 to 500,000 distinct CDR3 sequences, and around 21% of those were seen once. The ten top clones hold over 7.5% of the sample.

The sample consisted of peripheral blood mononuclear cells (PBMCs), taken when the disease was refractory, from a patient treated with antithyroid drugs. This chain joins TRBV20-1 to TRBJ2-5, with TRBD2 perhaps the D gene, on 5 matching bases. The TCR sequence derives from a female donor with Graves disease. The nucleotides are TGCAGTGCTAGTGAGGTGGGAGAAGAGACCCAGTACTTC. The resulting protein is CSASEVGEETQYF.